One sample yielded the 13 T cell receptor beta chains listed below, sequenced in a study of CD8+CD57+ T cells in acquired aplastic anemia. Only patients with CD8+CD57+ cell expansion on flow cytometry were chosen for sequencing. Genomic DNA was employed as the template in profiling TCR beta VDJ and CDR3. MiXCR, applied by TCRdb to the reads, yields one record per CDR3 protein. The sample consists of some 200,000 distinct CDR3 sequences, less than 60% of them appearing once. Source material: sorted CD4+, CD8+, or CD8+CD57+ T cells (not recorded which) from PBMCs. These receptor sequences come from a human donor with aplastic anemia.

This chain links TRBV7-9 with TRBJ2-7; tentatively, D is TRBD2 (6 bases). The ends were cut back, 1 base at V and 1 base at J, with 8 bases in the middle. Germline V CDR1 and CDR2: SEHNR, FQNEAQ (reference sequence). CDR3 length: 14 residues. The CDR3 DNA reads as TGTGCCAGCAGCTTAGACGGGGGATCCTACGAGCAGTACTTC. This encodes CASSLDGGSYEQYF.

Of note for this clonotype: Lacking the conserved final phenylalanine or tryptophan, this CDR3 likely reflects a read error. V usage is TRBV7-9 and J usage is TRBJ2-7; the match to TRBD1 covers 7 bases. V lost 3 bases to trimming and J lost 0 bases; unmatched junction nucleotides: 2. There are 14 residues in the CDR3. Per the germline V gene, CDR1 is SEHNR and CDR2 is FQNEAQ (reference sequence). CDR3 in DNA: TGTGCCAGCAGCTTGGCAGGGGGCTCCTACGAGCAGTACCTC. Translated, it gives CASSLAGGSYEQYL.

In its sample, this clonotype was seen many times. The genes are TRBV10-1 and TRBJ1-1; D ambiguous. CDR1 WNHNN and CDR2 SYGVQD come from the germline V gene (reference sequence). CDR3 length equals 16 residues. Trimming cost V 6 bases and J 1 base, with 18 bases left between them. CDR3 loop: CASSPSSGVENTEAFF. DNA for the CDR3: TGCGCCAGCAGCCCGAGTTCTGGGGTAGAGAACACTGAAGCTTTCTTT.

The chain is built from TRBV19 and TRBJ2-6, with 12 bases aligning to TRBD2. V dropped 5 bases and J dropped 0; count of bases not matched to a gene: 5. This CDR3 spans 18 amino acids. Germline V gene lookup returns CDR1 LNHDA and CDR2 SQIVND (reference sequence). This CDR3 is CASSLGLAGSSGANVLTF. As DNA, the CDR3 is TGTGCCAGTAGTCTAGGACTAGCGGGGAGCTCTGGGGCCAACGTCCTGACTTTC.

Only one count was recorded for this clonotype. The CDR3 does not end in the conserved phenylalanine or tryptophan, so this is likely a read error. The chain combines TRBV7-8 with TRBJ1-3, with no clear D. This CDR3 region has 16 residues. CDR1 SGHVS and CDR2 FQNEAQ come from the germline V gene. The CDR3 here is CASSLAVRSSGNTIYS. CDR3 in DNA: TGTGCCAGCAGCTTAGCCGTCAGGAGCTCTGGTAACACCATATATTCT.

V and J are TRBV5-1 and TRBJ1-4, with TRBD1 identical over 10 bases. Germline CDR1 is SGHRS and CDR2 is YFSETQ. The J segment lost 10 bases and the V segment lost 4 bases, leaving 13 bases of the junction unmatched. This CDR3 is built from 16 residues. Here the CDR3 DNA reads TGCGCCAGCAGCGGGCAGGGACAGGGGAGCAGCGGAAAACTGTTTTTT. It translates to CASSGQGQGSSGKLFF.

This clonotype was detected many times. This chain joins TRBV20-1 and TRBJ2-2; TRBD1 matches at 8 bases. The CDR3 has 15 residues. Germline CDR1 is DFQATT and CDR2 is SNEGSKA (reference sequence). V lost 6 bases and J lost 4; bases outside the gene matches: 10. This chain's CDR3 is CSAPNGQGGTGELFF. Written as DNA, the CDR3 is TGCAGTGCCCCCAATGGACAGGGTGGCACCGGGGAGCTGTTTTTT.

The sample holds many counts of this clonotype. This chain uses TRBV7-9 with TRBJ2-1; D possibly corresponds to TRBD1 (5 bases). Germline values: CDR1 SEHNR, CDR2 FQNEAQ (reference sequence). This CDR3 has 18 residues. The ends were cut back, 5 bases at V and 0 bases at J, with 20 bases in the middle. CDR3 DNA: TGTGCCAGCAGCCCAATGGGTGGACACTGGAGCTCCTACAATGAGCAGTTCTTC. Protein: CASSPMGGHWSSYNEQFF.

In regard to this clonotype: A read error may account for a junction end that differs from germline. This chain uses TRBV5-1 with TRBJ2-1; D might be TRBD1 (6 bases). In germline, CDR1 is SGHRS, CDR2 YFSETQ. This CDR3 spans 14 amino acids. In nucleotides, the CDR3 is TGCGCCAGCAGCACTGACAGGTCCTTCAATGAGCAGTTCTTC. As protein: CASSTDRSFNEQFF.

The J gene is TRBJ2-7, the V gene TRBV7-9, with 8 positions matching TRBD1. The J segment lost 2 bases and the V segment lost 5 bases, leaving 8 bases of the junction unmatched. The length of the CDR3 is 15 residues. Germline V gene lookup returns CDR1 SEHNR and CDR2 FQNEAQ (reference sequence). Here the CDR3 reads CASSPWTGKPYEQYF. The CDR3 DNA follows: TGTGCCAGCAGCCCCTGGACAGGGAAGCCCTACGAGCAGTACTTC.

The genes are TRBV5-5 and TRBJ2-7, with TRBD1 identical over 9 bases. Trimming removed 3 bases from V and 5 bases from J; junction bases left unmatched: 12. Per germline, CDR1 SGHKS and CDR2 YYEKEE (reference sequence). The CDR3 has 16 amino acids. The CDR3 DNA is TGTGCCAGCAGCTCGCAAACAGGGGGCCTTCCGAACGAGCAGTACTTC. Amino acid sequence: CASSSQTGGLPNEQYF.

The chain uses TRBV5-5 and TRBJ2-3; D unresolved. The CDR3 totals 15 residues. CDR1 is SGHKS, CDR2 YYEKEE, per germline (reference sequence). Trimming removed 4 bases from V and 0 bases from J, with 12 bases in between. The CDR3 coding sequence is TGTGCCAGCAGCGCCACGCTGACTAGCACAGATACGCAGTATTTT. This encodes CASSATLTSTDTQYF.

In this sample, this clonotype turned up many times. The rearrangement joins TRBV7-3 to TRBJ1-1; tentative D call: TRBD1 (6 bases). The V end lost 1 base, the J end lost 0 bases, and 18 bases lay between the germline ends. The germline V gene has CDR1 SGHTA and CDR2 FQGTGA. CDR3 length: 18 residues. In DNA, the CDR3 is TGTGCCAGCAGCTTAAGACCTCTTGGGGACACCCTGAACACTGAAGCTTTCTTT. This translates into CASSLRPLGDTLNTEAFF.